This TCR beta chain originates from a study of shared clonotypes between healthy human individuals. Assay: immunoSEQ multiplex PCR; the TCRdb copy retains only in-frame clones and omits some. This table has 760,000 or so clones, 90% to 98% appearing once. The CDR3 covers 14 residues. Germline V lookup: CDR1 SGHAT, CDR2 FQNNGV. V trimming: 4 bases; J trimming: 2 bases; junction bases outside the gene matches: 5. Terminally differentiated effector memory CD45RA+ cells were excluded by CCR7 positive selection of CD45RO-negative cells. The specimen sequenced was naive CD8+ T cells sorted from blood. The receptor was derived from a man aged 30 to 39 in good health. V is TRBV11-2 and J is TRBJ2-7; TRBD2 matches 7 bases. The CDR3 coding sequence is TGTGCCAGCAGCTCGGCCGGGACTACCTACGAGCAGTACTTC. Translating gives CASSSAGTTYEQYF.